At least ten counts were recorded for the clone carrying this TCR beta chain. No antigen is known for it. TCR beta CDR3 regions were amplified from RNA transcripts. The HTBI primer set drove a first-round RT-PCR of the TCR CDR3. TCRdb analysed the multiplex PCR reads with MiXCR anew, one entry per CDR3 protein. Here the sample spans approximately 620,000 distinct CDR3 sequences, 16% being singletons. These data are taken from a study of T cells in Graves' hyperthyroidism and ophthalmopathy. Study conclusions and caveats: Patients with ophthalmopathy were separated from those with stable hyperthyroidism by a 13 V-J model.

V shed 5 bases and J 6 bases; nucleotides not matched to a gene: 8. The CDR3 covers 15 residues. The germline gives CDR1 SEHNR, CDR2 FQNEAQ (reference sequence). Patients with uncontrolled infections, other autoimmune diseases, pregnancy or lactation were excluded. The specimen sequenced was blood. The sequence was collected from a woman in her 40s with Graves' ophthalmopathy. The chain couples TRBV7-9 to TRBJ1-2, with 11 bases that match TRBD1. In DNA form, the CDR3 reads TGTGCCAGCAGCCTCGGACAGGGGGCGAGGGATGGCTACACCTTC. It specifies CASSLGQGARDGYTF. The whole variable domain, filled in from reference TRBV7-9 and TRBJ1-2, reads DTGVSQNPRHKITKRGQNVTFRCDPISEHNRLYWYRQTLGQGPEFLTYFQNEAQLEKSRLLSDRFSAERPKGSFSTLEIQRTEQGDSAMYLCASSLGQGARDGYTFGSGTRLTVV.